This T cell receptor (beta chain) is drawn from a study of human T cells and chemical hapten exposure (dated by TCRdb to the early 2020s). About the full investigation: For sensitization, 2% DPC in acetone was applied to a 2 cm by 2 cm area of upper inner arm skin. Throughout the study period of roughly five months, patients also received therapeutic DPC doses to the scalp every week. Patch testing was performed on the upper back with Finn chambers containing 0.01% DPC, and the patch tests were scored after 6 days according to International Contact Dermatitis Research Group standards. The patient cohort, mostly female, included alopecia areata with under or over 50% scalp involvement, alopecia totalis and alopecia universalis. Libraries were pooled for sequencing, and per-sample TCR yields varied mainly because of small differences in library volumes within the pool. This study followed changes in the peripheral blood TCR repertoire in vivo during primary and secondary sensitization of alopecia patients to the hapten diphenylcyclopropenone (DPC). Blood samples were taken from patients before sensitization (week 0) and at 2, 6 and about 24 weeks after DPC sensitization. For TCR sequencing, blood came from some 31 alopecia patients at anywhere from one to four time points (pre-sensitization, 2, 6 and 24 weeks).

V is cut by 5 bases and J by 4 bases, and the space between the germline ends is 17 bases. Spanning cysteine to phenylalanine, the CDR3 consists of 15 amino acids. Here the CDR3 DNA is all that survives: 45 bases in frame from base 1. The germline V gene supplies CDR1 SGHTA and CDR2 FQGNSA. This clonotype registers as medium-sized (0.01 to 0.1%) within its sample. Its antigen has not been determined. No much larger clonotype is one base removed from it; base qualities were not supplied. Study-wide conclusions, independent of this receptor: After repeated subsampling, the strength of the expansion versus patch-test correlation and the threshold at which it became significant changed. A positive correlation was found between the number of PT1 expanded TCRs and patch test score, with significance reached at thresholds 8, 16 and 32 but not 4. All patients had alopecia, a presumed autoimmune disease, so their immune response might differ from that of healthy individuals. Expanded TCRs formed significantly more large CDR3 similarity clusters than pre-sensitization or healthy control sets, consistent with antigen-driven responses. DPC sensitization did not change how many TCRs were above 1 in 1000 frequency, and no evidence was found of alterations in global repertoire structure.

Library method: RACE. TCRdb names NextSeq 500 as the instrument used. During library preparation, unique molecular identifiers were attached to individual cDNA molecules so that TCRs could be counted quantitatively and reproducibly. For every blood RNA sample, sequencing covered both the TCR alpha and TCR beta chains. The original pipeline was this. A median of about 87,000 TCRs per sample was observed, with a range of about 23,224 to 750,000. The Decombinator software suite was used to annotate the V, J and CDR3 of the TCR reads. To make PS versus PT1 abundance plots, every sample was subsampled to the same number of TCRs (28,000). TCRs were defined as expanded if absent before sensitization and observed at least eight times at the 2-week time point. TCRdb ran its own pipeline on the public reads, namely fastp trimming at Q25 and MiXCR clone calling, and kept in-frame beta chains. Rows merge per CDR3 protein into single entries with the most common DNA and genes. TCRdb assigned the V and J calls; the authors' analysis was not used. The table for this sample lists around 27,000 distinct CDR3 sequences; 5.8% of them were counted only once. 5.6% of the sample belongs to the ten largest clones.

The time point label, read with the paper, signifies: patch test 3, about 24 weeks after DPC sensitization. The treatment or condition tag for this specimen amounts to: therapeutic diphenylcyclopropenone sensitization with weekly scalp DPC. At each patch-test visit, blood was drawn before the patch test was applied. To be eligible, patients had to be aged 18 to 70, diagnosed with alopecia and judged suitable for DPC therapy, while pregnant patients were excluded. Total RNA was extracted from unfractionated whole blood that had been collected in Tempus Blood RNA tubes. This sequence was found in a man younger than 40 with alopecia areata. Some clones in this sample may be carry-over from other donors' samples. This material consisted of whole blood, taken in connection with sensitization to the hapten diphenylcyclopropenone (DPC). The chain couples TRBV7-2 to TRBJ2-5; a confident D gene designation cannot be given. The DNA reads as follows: TGTGCCAGCAGCCGCGCCTTTGGGCCCTCAGAGACCCAGTACTTC. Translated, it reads CASSRAFGPSETQYF.